This T cell receptor beta chain was identified during a study of regulatory T cells in long-lasting Graves disease. Specified time point: persistent/refractory GD, antithyroid drugs over 5 years with positive TRAb. Extracted PBMC RNA gave rise to the TCR library. An endocrinology unit in Xi'an, China, supplied the patients. With 6 bases clipped from V and 0 bases from J, the junction kept 3 bases outside the gene matches. The CDR3 runs to 15 residues. Germline CDR1 is MDHEN and CDR2 is SYDVKM. On this clonotype: Its antigen is undetermined.

The study's findings and limits: Favoring TRBV28, TRBJ1-2 and TRBJ2-5 was a feature seen in persistent disease.

Both iRepertoire HTBI primers and Arm-PCR of CDR3 regions were used to build the TCR beta libraries. In TCRdb, the multiplex PCR reads were re-called with MiXCR into one record per CDR3 protein. The sample consists of more than 300,000 distinct CDR3 sequences, about 23% of them appearing once. This chain connects TRBV28 to TRBJ2-1; 9 positions agree with TRBD2. The TCR was taken from a woman in her 40s with Graves disease. Specimen: peripheral blood mononuclear cells (PBMCs), collected when the disease was refractory, from a patient treated with antithyroid drugs. This CDR3 reads CASSPGLASYNEQFF. DNA of the CDR3: TGTGCCAGCAGCCCGGGACTAGCCTCCTACAATGAGCAGTTCTTC.